In its sample, the clone carrying this T cell receptor beta chain was seen many times. TCR beta CDR3 region amplification was performed from RNA transcripts. In the first-round RT-PCR of the TCR CDR3, the HTBI primer set was used. TCRdb re-derived calls from the multiplex PCR reads in MiXCR, one entry per CDR3 protein. The sample shows a few hundred thousand distinct CDR3 sequences, under 15% of them seen only once. This sample is drawn from a study of T cells in Graves' hyperthyroidism and ophthalmopathy. With 4 bases removed from V and 9 bases from J, the gap between germline ends came to 19 bases. This CDR3 has 14 amino acids. Germline values: CDR1 SGHVS, CDR2 FQNEAQ.

This TCR was recovered from a woman in her twenties or thirties with Graves' hyperthyroidism. Sequencing was carried out using blood. The chain uses TRBV7-8 and TRBJ2-7; possibly TRBD1 or TRBD2 for D (5 bases each). Here the CDR3 reads CASSSRDLPNGQYF. The CDR3 coding sequence is TGTGCCAGCAGCTCCCGGGACCTCCCTAACGGGCAGTACTTC.